This TCR beta chain comes out of a study of blood T cells in healthy people across ages. Study results and limitations: Because donor CMV status was unknown, expanded clonotype changes were possibly confounded.

Alongside a J-beta primer mix, a sample-barcoded 5' primer served in a second PCR lasting about 6 to 12 cycles. TCRdb re-called the 5' RACE reads through MiXCR, storing one row per CDR3 protein. The table has nearly 800,000 distinct CDR3 sequences, around 25% seen once; the top ten hold 3% to 4.5%. Each donor's blood draw was roughly 10 milliliters of peripheral blood. For this clonotype: Its antigen is as yet unknown. One end of the junction fails to match germline, which may point to a read error.

The germline V gene has CDR1 SGHRS and CDR2 YFSETQ. The CDR3 spans 15 residues. A further study also used this sample, focusing on T cells of mothers and their children. That paper states: Donors were three healthy Caucasian mothers and their six children.

The rearrangement joins TRBV5-1 to TRBJ2-3, with TRBD1 matching 10 bases. The receptor's source is a boy aged 5 to 17 in good health. What was sequenced was blood. The CDR3, as DNA: TGCGCCAGCAGCCCGGGACAGGGGAAGGGAGAGACCCAGTACTTT. Translated: CASSPGQGKGETQYF.